This TCR beta chain was recovered during a study of cytomegalovirus exposure and HLA in healthy donors (dated by TCRdb to 2016 to 2017). For the wider study: An earlier analysis of 587 of the donors reported approximately 300 Gb of sequence data and 117 million unique TCR beta sequences obtained from 150 million to 200 million T cells. A separate validation cohort of 100 to 150 different subjects was used in addition to the roughly 700-subject first cohort. In the later analysis, no new phenotypic data were used to find candidate immune exposures; instead, reliance was placed on TCR beta sequences and their occurrence across donors. Both class I and class II loci were covered by HLA typing, at four-digit resolution. Donor age, sex, ethnicity and CMV serostatus were compiled alongside the repertoire data. Across about 380 genotyped donors of the cohort, an average of approximately 240,000 unique TCR beta nucleotide sequences per donor were sequenced, and approximately 17% of those sequences were non-productive. The study profiled the T cell repertoires of more than 500 subjects by immunosequencing and related them to cytomegalovirus serostatus. Four to six DR-DQ haplotypes were handled as single units for association and clustering, since linkage in the cohort was strong. An earlier analysis of about 600 of the donors used high-throughput TCR beta sequencing to judge whether each TCR beta V gene segment behaved as functional or pseudogenic. Typing coverage varied by locus: roughly 629-640 donors for A, B, C, DRB1 and DQB1; 500 to 550 for DQA1; 606 for DPA1; roughly 450 for DPB1. Roughly 290 gigabases of sequencing data and 91 million or so unique TCR sequences made up an early release that covered 500 to 700 HLA-typed donors. The genetic ancestry cluster associated with self-reported Caucasian donors included 70% to 85% of the 300 to 450 genotyped donors. All discovery cohort repertoires had been generated on a single sequencing platform. To study patterns of TCR occurrence, a later analysis re-analyzed previously published TCR beta repertoires from several hundred donors and added high-resolution HLA genotyping. The study aimed to test whether signatures of past pathogen exposure could be identified by cataloging public T cell receptors. The study combined high-throughput TCR immunosequencing, statistical association of individual TCRs with disease status, and machine learning to predict cytomegalovirus infection status. A later genetic analysis took genome-wide SNP genotypes for about 55% of the 666 donors and used that subset as a discovery cohort. Broader findings and caveats from the paper: Several of the top co-occurrence clusters appeared to be linked to parvovirus B19, influenza, CMV and Epstein-Barr virus, according to a later analysis. An association between a missense DCLRE1C variant and V-gene and J-gene trimming of TCR beta chains was found in a later genetic analysis and replicated in an independent cohort. A later genetic analysis reported fewer N-insertions in productive TCRs among donors in an Asian-associated ancestry cluster than the roughly 640-donor mean. Around 16 rarely observed V segments, including chromosome 9 orphons, were excluded from the earlier analysis of 550 to 700 of the donors because counts were too low. A cluster of highly shared sequence variants was judged likely to represent a technical artifact of the sequencing pipeline. Compared with equally common non-associated chains, HLA-associated TCR beta chains in a later analysis were more clonally expanded and had lower generation probabilities. Only TCR beta chains were sequenced in this cohort, and the absence of alpha or paired-chain data limited detectable features. At a false discovery rate of 0.05, a later analysis linked 16,000 or so TCR beta sequences to specific HLA alleles. Sequencing depth was assumed to be roughly uniform across donors in the presence/absence analyses, though that assumption may not hold. A further reported finding was that TCR beta sequences accurately predicted the HLA-A and HLA-B alleles for most subjects in the first cohort. The classifier was reported to diagnose cytomegalovirus status with high specificity and sensitivity in both the original cohort and the validation cohort. Most CMV-associated TCR beta chains appeared to be HLA-restricted in a later analysis, and the HLA associations seemed to be driven largely by CMV exposure. Correlated functional status among segregating V segments might be attributable to linkage disequilibrium, but an unknown experimental factor could not be ruled out. Across donors, most TCR sequences were observed very rarely, whereas some public TCRs were present in many individuals. For the cohort, immune exposure information was limited to CMV serostatus. In vitro tests confirmed that three of the cytomegalovirus-associated TCR beta chains recognize cytomegalovirus antigens. The authors suggested that the approach could potentially be generalized to other disease states and immunological phenotypes. According to a later analysis, TCR association rates differed among HLA loci, with DRB1 alleles showing the most associated TCRs and HLA-C alleles showing the fewest. The study gave a list of some 150 TCR beta chains associated with cytomegalovirus. When HLA alleles, especially DR and DQ, strongly co-occurred, attributing TCR associations to individual alleles was difficult. Because HLA typing was unavailable for some donors at each locus, only the typed subset was used in association tests. In an earlier analysis of under 600 of the donors, most TCR beta V segments were observed in productive rearrangements about 87% or about 30% of the time, broadly matching IMGT annotations.

A few counts support this clone. Its antigen is still unknown. No base quality information exists; no much larger clone differs at one position. Library preparation employed the immunoSEQ multiplex PCR assay. For the multiplex PCR, a mixture combining 60 forward primers for TCR Vbeta segments and 13 reverse primers for TCR Jbeta segments was used. A multiplex PCR assay on genomic DNA amplified the CDR3 region of rearranged TCR beta genes. The amplified TCR beta libraries were sequenced on the Illumina HiSeq System as 87-base-pair reads. The study's processing was this. Across the 700 or so repertoires, a later analysis counted approximately 75 million unique TCR beta chains, around 10 million of which were shared by at least two donors. To remove PCR and sequencing errors, raw reads were error-corrected and collapsed into unique sequences using a nearest-neighbor algorithm that merged closely related sequences. To assign V, D and J gene segments, CDR3 sequences were aligned to IMGT reference sequences. Each retained sequence needed at least a six-nucleotide match to both a V gene segment and a J gene segment. Rearrangements were called productive when the CDR3 lacked stop codons and stayed in frame with V and J; all others were non-productive. Following IMGT convention, CDR3 was defined as the stretch from the second conserved V-encoded cysteine to the conserved J-encoded phenylalanine. The earlier analysis of fewer than 750 of the donors excluded sequences that lacked an unambiguous match to a single V gene segment. An earlier analysis of several hundred of the donors called V segments functional above 56.7% productive rearrangements and segregating when the between-donor standard deviation exceeded 5%. A statistical classification framework was built for diagnosing cytomegalovirus status from the catalog of TCR beta chain sequences. V and J gene assignment, in a later analysis, came from comparing TCR nucleotide sequences with IMGT/GENE-DB human TR gene sequences. Using the TCRdist pipeline, a later analysis assigned CDR3 sequences along with most-parsimonious VDJ recombination scenarios. A later analysis defined each TCR beta chain by its CDR3 amino acid sequence plus V-gene family, and excluded reads lacking a unique V-gene family. In a later analysis, 450 to 600 highly shared, low-generation-probability nucleotide sequences were removed to address suspected cross-contamination and a sequencing artifact. In a later analysis, a clonal expansion index for each public chain was calculated from normalized within-repertoire ranks of inferred template counts. In a later analysis, generation probabilities were computed with a VDJ recombination model fitted to out-of-frame rearrangements, and the resulting probabilities were checked against IGoR. A later analysis scored TCR-TCR, TCR-HLA and TCR-CMV co-occurrence with hypergeometric tests, applying a repertoire-size bias correction to TCR pairs. False discovery rates were estimated in a later analysis by permuting HLA or CMV assignments 20 times. In a later analysis, co-occurring TCRs were grouped using DBSCAN, and TCRdist sequence similarity was added for clustering within HLA-allele-positive subsets. For co-occurrence clustering, repertoires with fewer than 30,000 or more than 120,000 public chains were excluded, along with roughly 5 repertoires with anomalous nucleotide sharing. TCRdb carries this immuneACCESS record with in-frame sequences only. Its versions omit some clonotypes, under half of them owing to an unresolved V gene in the studies checked, with the rest unexplained. Clone size and V and J calls were adopted from that table, with D and trimming inferred from the DNA. This sample holds roughly 150,000 clones; around 68% were observed only once. Under 11% of the sample lies in the top ten.

The cohort comprised around 690 healthy bone marrow donors. At the time of sampling, all cohort members were nominally healthy, though unrecorded immune exposures were likely present. The donor was CMV seropositive and belonged to the group of over 250 seropositive cohort members. Every donor gave a peripheral blood sample, and the peripheral blood mononuclear cells from that sample were used for TCR beta sequencing. The Qiagen DNeasy Blood Extraction Kit was used to extract genomic DNA from the blood cell samples. Specimen: PBMCs. The clonotype originates from a man aged 30 to 39 in good health and CMV-seropositive.

The DNA sequence reads TGCGCCAGCAGCTTGGAGGACCCGCGAGGGGAGACCCAGTACTTC. The resulting protein is CASSLEDPRGETQYF. The chain employs TRBV5-1 and TRBJ2-5; the D region possibly corresponds to TRBD2 (5 bases align). CDR1 and CDR2 (SGHRS, YFSETQ) derive from the germline V gene. There are 15 amino acids in the CDR3, from cysteine to phenylalanine inclusive. The DNA shown is the 45-base CDR3, in frame from base 1. The trim is 0 bases for V and 5 bases for J, with a gap of 14 bases between the germline ends.